The clone carrying this TCR beta chain is a singleton in its sample. Its antigen is currently unknown. This specimen belongs to a study of neoadjuvant anti-PD-1 for oral cavity cancer. Study-level information: Nivolumab at 3 mg/kg was mostly given biweekly, three to four doses, pre-surgery. Findings of the study overall: Post-nivolumab, blood T cell clonality was significantly elevated in non-responders.

Data came from immunoSEQ multiplex PCR; TCRdb stores just in-frame clones and leaves some out. The sample yields under 85,000 clones, about four fifths seen once. Analysis of PBMCs was direct, with no culture step. The specimen comprised PBMCs, sampled before nivolumab (anti-PD-1) treatment. The clonotype originates from a person aged 35-80 years with oral cavity squamous cell carcinoma.

CDR3 sequence: CASSLGLAGVTDTQYF. CDR3 bases: TGTGCCAGCAGCTTGGGACTAGCGGGGGTCACAGATACGCAGTATTTT. The rearrangement links TRBV5-4 to TRBJ2-3; 12 nucleotides line up with TRBD2. Germline V lookup: CDR1 SGHNT, CDR2 YYREEE (reference sequence). This CDR3 comprises 16 residues. Trimming cost V 0 bases and J 2 bases; bases outside gene matches: 1.